Only one count was recorded for the clone carrying this TCR beta chain. No antigen is known for it. One end of the junction fails to match germline, which may point to a read error. The germline gives CDR1 SGHNT, CDR2 YYREEE (reference sequence). The CDR3 length is 13 residues. This sample is part of a study of spatial heterogeneity in lung cancer. Study background: Within raw reads, each unique TCR and UMI combination appeared on average more than ten times.

MiXCR, run by TCRdb on the 5' RACE reads, gives a single entry per CDR3 protein. The sample yields about 11,000 distinct CDR3 sequences, 12% seen once. Indicated time point: sample taken at primary tumor resection. Without sorting, whole RNA was sequenced from tumor, nontumor lung or frozen PBMC. Whole-study findings and limits: Of tumor T cells, an estimated coverage of about 7.7% was reached for alpha chains and roughly 12% for beta chains. How many expanded intratumoral alpha and beta TCRs were present tracked the tumor mutation count, which was a count of nonsynonymous mutations.

Sequences were derived from lung tumor tissue, sampled at surgery. V and J are TRBV5-4 and TRBJ1-1; D not certain. This TCR was sampled from a female donor with early-stage non-small cell lung cancer. For the CDR3, the DNA is TGTGTCAGCAGCTTGAATTGGAACACTGAAGCTTTCTTT. It is translated as CVSSLNWNTEAFF.